A selection of T cell receptor beta chains follows, all from one sample in a study of cytomegalovirus exposure and HLA in healthy donors. The assay was immunoSEQ multiplex PCR, and TCRdb's table has in-frame clones only and misses some. The repertoire holds 150,000 to 200,000 clones, with roughly 84% as singletons. Sequenced input: PBMCs. These receptors were collected from a man between 18 and 35 years old in good health and CMV-seropositive. The CDR3 runs from the conserved cysteine through the conserved F or W. D genes are given only for firm matches. Clone size is stated in some rows and not others, as once, few, many or a class when expanded.

. | TRBJ1-2 | TRBV6-1 | many | CASSFRRTGLYGYTF | TGTGCCAGCAGTTTCCGGCGAACAGGGCTGTATGGCTACACCTTC
. | TRBJ1-2 | TRBV4-2 | few | CASSQERGDYGYTF | TGTGCCAGCAGCCAAGAAAGGGGTGACTATGGCTACACCTTC
. | TRBJ2-7 | TRBV27 | . | CASSLSGRGSYEQYF | TGTGCCAGCAGTTTATCGGGCAGGGGTTCCTACGAGCAGTACTTC
TRBD2 | TRBJ2-1 | TRBV28 | . | CASSPSSGGYNEQFF | TGTGCCAGCAGCCCAAGTAGCGGGGGCTACAATGAGCAGTTCTTC
TRBD2 | TRBJ2-5 | TRBV9 | . | CASSVGKASGRIEAQYF | TGTGCCAGCAGCGTAGGGAAGGCTAGCGGGAGGATAGAGGCCCAGTACTTC
. | TRBJ1-2 | TRBV27 | . | CASSFQVPPMSYTF | TGTGCCAGCAGTTTTCAGGTGCCCCCTATGAGCTACACCTTC
. | TRBJ2-5 | TRBV5-4 | few | CASSLSGSGRETQYF | TGTGCCAGCAGCTTGAGCGGGTCTGGGAGGGAGACCCAGTACTTC
. | TRBJ2-1 | TRBV7-3 | . | CASSPSLGQRSGEQFF | TGTGCCAGCAGCCCATCTTTAGGACAGCGAAGTGGTGAGCAGTTCTTC
TRBD2 | TRBJ2-2 | TRBV2 | . | CASSEPRGGTGELFF | TGTGCCAGCAGTGAACCCCGGGGGGGGACCGGGGAGCTGTTTTTT
TRBD1 | TRBJ2-7 | TRBV7-3 | . | CASSQGPPGQVPYEQYF | TGTGCCAGCAGCCAAGGCCCTCCGGGACAGGTTCCCTACGAGCAGTACTTC
. | TRBJ1-4 | TRBV11-2 | . | CASSPRGAREKLFF | TGTGCCAGCAGCCCCCGTGGGGCCCGCGAAAAACTGTTTTTT
. | TRBJ1-5 | TRBV28 | once | CASSFYWANSNQPQHF | TGTGCCAGCAGTTTTTATTGGGCGAATAGCAATCAGCCCCAGCATTTT
. | TRBJ2-7 | TRBV2 | . | CASKIDEGGIYEQYF | TGTGCCAGCAAAATCGACGAGGGCGGGATTTACGAGCAGTACTTC
TRBD1 | TRBJ2-7 | TRBV19 | . | CASRDRGRYEQYF | TGTGCCAGTAGGGACAGGGGAAGATACGAGCAGTACTTC
. | TRBJ1-2 | TRBV2 | . | CASPDSPGTYYGYTF | TGTGCCAGCCCCGATTCCCCAGGAACGTACTATGGCTACACCTTC
TRBD1 | TRBJ2-7 | TRBV4-3 | once | CASSQDLPGGITSYEQYF | TGCGCCAGCAGCCAAGATTTGCCAGGGGGCATTACCTCCTACGAGCAGTACTTC
. | TRBJ1-5 | TRBV5-6 | . | CASSLSPGLSNQPQHF | TGTGCCAGCAGCTTGAGTCCGGGGTTGAGCAATCAGCCCCAGCATTTT
. | TRBJ2-2 | TRBV7-9 | . | CASSRAGELFF | TGTGCCAGCAGCCGGGCCGGGGAGCTGTTTTTT
. | TRBJ2-7 | TRBV7-7 | . | CASSLYEYF | TGTGCCAGCAGCTTGTATGAGTACTTC
. | TRBJ1-3 | TRBV2 | . | CASSAGHSGNTIYF | TGTGCCAGCTCAGCAGGGCACTCTGGAAACACCATATATTTT
TRBD2 | TRBJ2-5 | TRBV6-6 | . | CASSSGTSGREYF | TGTGCCAGCAGTTCCGGGACTAGCGGGAGGGAGTACTTC
. | TRBJ2-3 | TRBV7-8 | . | CASSQRRESLTDTQYF | TGTGCCAGCAGCCAACGCAGGGAATCACTCACAGATACGCAGTATTTT
. | TRBJ2-7 | TRBV7-8 | . | CASSLTGPIDEQYF | TGTGCCAGCAGCTTGACAGGTCCGATCGACGAGCAGTACTTC
TRBD1 | TRBJ1-1 | TRBV30 | . | CAWSSGGTEAFF | TGTGCCTGGAGTTCAGGGGGGACTGAAGCTTTCTTT
. | TRBJ1-1 | TRBV9 | . | CASSVGGPNTEAFF | TGTGCCAGCAGCGTAGGGGGGCCGAACACTGAAGCTTTCTTT
. | TRBJ1-4 | TRBV5-1 | . | CASRLTLQGSEKLFF | TGCGCCAGCAGGCTTACTTTACAGGGCTCTGAAAAACTGTTTTTT
TRBD1 | TRBJ2-7 | TRBV27 | . | CASSFRQGAYEQYF | TGTGCCAGCAGTTTCAGGCAGGGGGCCTACGAGCAGTACTTC
TRBD1 | TRBJ2-1 | TRBV7-3 | few | CASSSGQGNEQFF | TGTGCCAGCAGCTCAGGACAGGGCAATGAGCAGTTCTTC
. | TRBJ2-7 | TRBV5-1 | . | CASSLDLAIDEQYF | TGCGCCAGCAGCTTGGATCTAGCAATCGACGAGCAGTACTTC
TRBD1 | TRBJ1-5 | TRBV7-7 | . | CASSLGGGQSFYSNQPQHF | TGTGCCAGCAGCTTAGGTGGGGGACAGAGCTTCTATAGCAATCAGCCCCAGCATTTT
. | TRBJ2-3 | TRBV27 | . | CASSFDHPGGTDTQYF | TGTGCCAGCAGTTTCGATCACCCGGGGGGCACAGATACGCAGTATTTT
TRBD2 | TRBJ2-3 | TRBV7-3 | . | CASSRDYLDTQYF | TGTGCCAGCAGCCGGGACTACTTGGATACGCAGTATTTT
. | TRBJ1-1 | TRBV5-1 | . | CASSFGGVTEAFF | TGCGCCAGCAGCTTTGGGGGGGTCACTGAAGCTTTCTTT
TRBD1 | TRBJ2-7 | TRBV6-1 | once | CASTGRGRSYEQYF | TGTGCCAGCACAGGAAGGGGGCGATCCTACGAGCAGTACTTC
TRBD2 | TRBJ2-7 | TRBV28 | . | CASSTSGSHYEQYF | TGTGCCAGCAGCACTAGCGGGAGTCATTACGAGCAGTACTTC
. | TRBJ1-1 | TRBV10-3 | . | CAISEGGVNTEAFF | TGTGCCATCAGTGAGGGAGGGGTGAACACTGAAGCTTTCTTT
TRBD2 | TRBJ2-2 | TRBV4-1 | . | CASSRLNGRGGTGELFF | TGCGCCAGCAGCCGGCTGAACGGGAGGGGGGGCACCGGGGAGCTGTTTTTT
. | TRBJ2-7 | TRBV7-2 | . | CASSQITGSAYEQYF | TGTGCCAGCAGCCAGATCACGGGGTCCGCCTACGAGCAGTACTTC
. | TRBJ2-7 | TRBV27 | . | CASRPGTFSYEQYF | TGTGCCAGCAGACCTGGGACTTTCTCCTACGAGCAGTACTTC
. | TRBJ2-7 | TRBV6-5 | . | CASSYSSTAPGQYF | TGTGCCAGCAGTTACTCCTCGACAGCTCCCGGGCAGTACTTC
TRBD1 | TRBJ2-6 | TRBV7-6 | . | CASSLGLGTGQSGANVLTF | TGTGCCAGCAGCTTAGGACTAGGGACAGGGCAATCTGGGGCCAACGTCCTGACTTTC
. | TRBJ1-5 | TRBV6-1 | . | CASRETVYSNQPQHF | TGTGCCAGCAGGGAGACAGTTTATAGCAATCAGCCCCAGCATTTT
TRBD1 | TRBJ2-7 | TRBV4-3 | . | CASSQGRDRAAYEQYF | TGCGCCAGCAGCCAGGGTCGGGACAGAGCTGCCTACGAGCAGTACTTC
. | TRBJ1-5 | TRBV19 | few | CASSGSRNQPQHF | TGTGCCAGTAGTGGGTCCAGGAATCAGCCCCAGCATTTT
TRBD2 | TRBJ2-1 | TRBV7-9 | . | CASSLGSGSLEQFF | TGTGCCAGCAGCTTGGGTAGCGGGAGTCTTGAGCAGTTCTTC
. | TRBJ2-7 | TRBV5-1 | . | CASSLAITGGSGSEQYF | TGCGCCAGCAGCTTGGCCATCACCGGCGGTAGTGGAAGCGAGCAGTACTTC
TRBD2 | TRBJ2-3 | TRBV5-1 | . | CASSFRGLAADTQYF | TGCGCCAGCAGCTTTCGAGGACTAGCAGCAGATACGCAGTATTTT
. | TRBJ1-5 | TRBV7-9 | . | CASSSGGPQHF | TGTGCCAGCAGCTCGGGTGGCCCTCAACATTTT
. | TRBJ1-5 | TRBV28 | . | CASRHKELRDNQPQHF | TGTGCCAGCCGACACAAAGAACTTCGGGACAATCAGCCCCAGCATTTT
TRBD1 | TRBJ1-5 | TRBV7-3 | . | CASSPTGRTDQPQHF | TGTGCCAGCAGCCCGACAGGGAGGACGGATCAGCCCCAGCATTTT
. | TRBJ2-2 | TRBV29-1 | . | CSVLDKNTGELFF | TGCAGCGTACTGGACAAGAACACCGGGGAGCTGTTTTTT
. | TRBJ2-5 | TRBV15 | . | CATSRDGTHQETQYF | TGTGCCACCAGCAGAGATGGGACACACCAAGAGACCCAGTACTTC
. | TRBJ2-2 | TRBV9 | . | CASSVDVAAGELFF | TGTGCCAGCAGCGTAGACGTAGCCGCCGGGGAGCTGTTTTTT
TRBD1 | TRBJ2-7 | TRBV5-4 | . | CASSLGAGGAYEQYF | TGTGCCAGCAGCTTGGGGGCAGGGGGCGCGTACGAGCAGTACTTC
TRBD2 | TRBJ2-2 | TRBV28 | . | CASSFLPGGTGELFF | TGTGCCAGCAGTTTTCTCCCGGGAGGGACCGGGGAGCTGTTTTTT